The present T cell receptor (beta chain) was sequenced within a study of cytomegalovirus exposure and HLA in healthy donors. Study-wide results and caveats: The study listed 164 cytomegalovirus-associated TCR beta chains.

The CDR3 covers 13 residues. CDR1 is ENHRY, CDR2 SYGVKD, per germline. Trimming at V came to 5 bases and at J to 6 bases, leaving 7 bases not matched to a gene. PCR employed 60 Vbeta and 13 Jbeta primers. Clones were sequenced by immunoSEQ multiplex PCR, and TCRdb holds only the in-frame ones, with some missing. The sample lists some 150,000 clones; 79% were seen once. As to this clone: Its antigen is not known.

The rearrangement joins TRBV10-3 to TRBJ2-7, with TRBD1 identical over 7 bases. What was sequenced was PBMCs. The TCR originated in a middle-aged woman in good health and CMV-seropositive. The chain's CDR3 is CAISPTGVSEQYF. The CDR3, as DNA: TGTGCCATCAGTCCTACAGGGGTAAGCGAGCAGTACTTC.